The sequence of this T cell receptor beta chain was determined in a study of OX40 agonist ivuxolimab in advanced cancers. With respect to the entire study: Ivuxolimab was a fully human IgG2 agonistic monoclonal antibody targeting the costimulatory receptor OX40 (CD134). Intravenous ivuxolimab was administered to patients every 2 weeks at six dose levels: 0.01, 0.1, 0.3, 1.5, 3 and 10 mg/kg. Among the approximately 50 dose-escalation patients, about 19 had hepatocellular carcinoma, roughly 15 melanoma, 9 renal cell carcinoma and 9 head and neck cancer. In the dose-escalation cohort, 82.7% of patients were male, and the mean age was about 55 years, with a range of 23 to 79. Patients were allowed to have had prior anti-PD-1, anti-PD-L1 or anti-CTLA-4 therapy, and approximately 40% of the dose-escalation patients had been treated with checkpoint inhibitors. Three dose-escalation patients achieved partial responses, one with hepatocellular carcinoma and two with cutaneous melanoma. Peripheral TCRbeta sequencing was intended to test whether TCR sequence diversity was altered and clonal T-cell expansion was caused by ivuxolimab. The paper describes the monotherapy dose-escalation part (N = 52 patients) of the phase I trial of ivuxolimab. Study-wide conclusions, independent of this receptor: After ivuxolimab, expanded clones were on average more numerous among CD8+ T cells than among CD4+ T cells. At doses of 0.1 to 3.0 mg/kg, clonal expansion of both CD4+ and CD8+ T cells in blood was seen between baseline and week 6. In the 0.1-3.0 mg/kg groups, partial responders had among the lowest normalized peripheral clonal expansion, particularly in CD8+ T cells. Low levels of normalized T-cell clonal expansion were also shown by some nonresponding patients. Which antigens the clonally expanded peripheral T cells were specific for was not determined.

To note about this clone: The clone's antigen remains unknown. Nothing much larger sits one base from this clone, and base qualities are not available.

Genomic DNA was isolated from the sorted cells so that the TCRbeta CDR3 region could be sequenced. The immunoSEQ Assay was used for sequencing of TCRbeta CDR3 regions. Imported from immuneACCESS, the table was reduced by TCRdb to in-frame sequences with V and J called. These copies leave out some clones; in studies compared against another copy, an unresolved V gene accounts for under half, and the cause of the remainder is not known. Here the sample has about 44,000 clones; less than 95% occur a single time. The ten largest clones capture 13% to 15% of the sample. The CDR3 has 18 amino acids, counting the end cysteine and phenylalanine. Only CDR3 DNA is held: 54 bases, read in frame from base 1. V and J are truncated by 2 bases and 0 bases respectively, leaving an intervening sequence of 19 bases. The germline V gene encodes CDR1 SEHNR and CDR2 FQNEAQ (reference sequence). The trial excluded patients who had a history of autoimmune disease or were on systemic immunosuppression. Peripheral blood for TCR sequencing was collected from all dose cohorts at baseline, on cycle 4 day 1, and on cycle 7 day 1. Samples were obtained from an open-label, multicenter, first-in-human phase I dose-escalation trial of ivuxolimab. Adults with locally advanced or metastatic melanoma, renal cell, hepatocellular, or head and neck squamous cell carcinoma were enrolled in the trial. CD4+ and CD8+ T cells were sorted separately from peripheral blood before TCR sequencing.

The chain couples TRBV7-9 to TRBJ1-2; a tentative D match to TRBD1 spans 6 bases. The specimen comprised CD4+ or CD8+ T cells sorted from blood, sampled in a trial of the OX40 agonist ivuxolimab. This receptor was taken from an adult with an advanced solid tumor such as melanoma, head and neck, liver or kidney cancer. The CDR3 amino acid sequence is: CASSLLASDRRANYGYTF. The DNA reads as follows: TGTGCCAGCAGCTTACTAGCCTCTGACAGGAGAGCTAACTATGGCTACACCTTC. The CDR3, completed at both ends by the reference TRBV7-9 and TRBJ1-2 genes, gives the full variable domain DTGVSQNPRHKITKRGQNVTFRCDPISEHNRLYWYRQTLGQGPEFLTYFQNEAQLEKSRLLSDRFSAERPKGSFSTLEIQRTEQGDSAMYLCASSLLASDRRANYGYTFGSGTRLTVV.